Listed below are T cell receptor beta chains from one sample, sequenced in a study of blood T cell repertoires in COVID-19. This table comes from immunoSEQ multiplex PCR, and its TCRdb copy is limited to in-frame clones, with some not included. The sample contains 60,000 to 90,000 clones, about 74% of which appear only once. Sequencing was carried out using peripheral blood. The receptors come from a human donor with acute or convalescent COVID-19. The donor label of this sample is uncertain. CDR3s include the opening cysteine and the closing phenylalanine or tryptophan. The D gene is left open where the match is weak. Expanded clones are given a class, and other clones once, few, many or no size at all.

cdr3_nt: TGTGCCAGCAGTGACACCCCGACTACGACCAGCCAGTTCTTC
cdr3_aa: CASSDTPTTTSQFF
clone_size: once
j_call: TRBJ2-1
d_call: NA
v_call: TRBV6-2/TRBV6-3

cdr3_nt: TGTGCCAGCAGCTCCGGACAGGGGAACACCGGGGAGCTGTTTTTT
cdr3_aa: CASSSGQGNTGELFF
clone_size: NA
j_call: TRBJ2-2
d_call: TRBD1
v_call: TRBV7-9

cdr3_nt: TGTGCCACCAGCAGCCGCACAGGGGCGGTAGAGACCCAGTACTTC
cdr3_aa: CATSSRTGAVETQYF
clone_size: NA
j_call: TRBJ2-5
d_call: TRBD1
v_call: TRBV15

cdr3_nt: TGCGCCAGCATTCTGGGACTAGCGGACAATGAGCAGTTCTTC
cdr3_aa: CASILGLADNEQFF
clone_size: NA
j_call: TRBJ2-1
d_call: TRBD2
v_call: TRBV5-1

cdr3_nt: TGTGCCACCAGCAGAGATAGGGGGACAGGGGGCTCTGGAAACACCATATATTTT
cdr3_aa: CATSRDRGTGGSGNTIYF
clone_size: few
j_call: TRBJ1-3
d_call: TRBD1
v_call: TRBV15

cdr3_nt: TGTGCCAGCTCGCCCAAGACAGGGGGCAAAGATGAAGCTTTCTTT
cdr3_aa: CASSPKTGGKDEAFF
clone_size: NA
j_call: TRBJ1-1
d_call: TRBD1
v_call: TRBV18

cdr3_nt: TGTGCCATCAGGCAGGGGACAAACACTGAAGCTTTCTTT
cdr3_aa: CAIRQGTNTEAFF
clone_size: NA
j_call: TRBJ1-1
d_call: NA
v_call: TRBV10-3

cdr3_nt: TGTGCCAGCAGCTTAGGACAGGTAGTGGCTGGAAACACCATATATTTT
cdr3_aa: CASSLGQVVAGNTIYF
clone_size: NA
j_call: TRBJ1-3
d_call: NA
v_call: TRBV7-2

cdr3_nt: TGTGCCAGCAAGGACAGGGGGAACTATGGCTACACCTTC
cdr3_aa: CASKDRGNYGYTF
clone_size: NA
j_call: TRBJ1-2
d_call: TRBD1
v_call: TRBV2

cdr3_nt: TGTGCCAGCAGTGAAGACGGAAAACAGAGTCCTTTCTTT
cdr3_aa: CASSEDGKQSPFF
clone_size: NA
j_call: TRBJ1-1
d_call: NA
v_call: TRBV2

cdr3_nt: TGTGCCAGCAGTTACTCCTCGGGACAGGGAACCTACGAGCAGTACTTC
cdr3_aa: CASSYSSGQGTYEQYF
clone_size: NA
j_call: TRBJ2-7
d_call: TRBD1
v_call: TRBV6-5

cdr3_nt: TGTGCCAGCAGCCCCCAGACAGACAATGAGCAGTTCTTC
cdr3_aa: CASSPQTDNEQFF
clone_size: NA
j_call: TRBJ2-1
d_call: NA
v_call: TRBV9

cdr3_nt: TGTGCCAGCTCACGACGACAGGGGGCGCCTCCCTACGAGCAGTACTTC
cdr3_aa: CASSRRQGAPPYEQYF
clone_size: NA
j_call: TRBJ2-7
d_call: TRBD1
v_call: TRBV18

cdr3_nt: TGTGCCGGCCAGGGGGCCTCCGCAGATACGCAGTATTTT
cdr3_aa: CAGQGASADTQYF
clone_size: NA
j_call: TRBJ2-3
d_call: TRBD1
v_call: TRBV7-8

cdr3_nt: TGTGCCAGCAGCTTAGTAACTCGGGGAAATGAGCAGTTCTTC
cdr3_aa: CASSLVTRGNEQFF
clone_size: NA
j_call: TRBJ2-1
d_call: NA
v_call: TRBV7-2

cdr3_nt: TGCGCCAGCAGCCAAGGGGACAGGATTGGAAACACCATATATTTT
cdr3_aa: CASSQGDRIGNTIYF
clone_size: few
j_call: TRBJ1-3
d_call: TRBD1
v_call: TRBV4-1

cdr3_nt: TGTGCCAGCAGCTCCCTCGGACTAGCGGCCTCCTACAATGAGCAGTTCTTC
cdr3_aa: CASSSLGLAASYNEQFF
clone_size: NA
j_call: TRBJ2-1
d_call: TRBD2
v_call: TRBV11-2

cdr3_nt: TGTGCCAGCAGCCCCTCGGCAGGGGCCTATGGCTACACCTTC
cdr3_aa: CASSPSAGAYGYTF
clone_size: NA
j_call: TRBJ1-2
d_call: NA
v_call: TRBV3-1/TRBV3-2

cdr3_nt: TGTGCCAGCAGTTCCCACAGGGGAAATCAGCCCCAGCATTTT
cdr3_aa: CASSSHRGNQPQHF
clone_size: few
j_call: TRBJ1-5
d_call: TRBD1
v_call: TRBV6-5

cdr3_nt: TGTGCCAGTAGAATCAGTGGTGCTAGCGGGTACGAGCAGTACTTC
cdr3_aa: CASRISGASGYEQYF
clone_size: NA
j_call: TRBJ2-7
d_call: TRBD2
v_call: TRBV19

cdr3_nt: TGTGCCAGTAGTTTCACCGGGACAGGGGGCTCACCCCTCCACTTT
cdr3_aa: CASSFTGTGGSPLHF
clone_size: NA
j_call: TRBJ1-6
d_call: TRBD1
v_call: TRBV19

cdr3_nt: TGTGCCAGCAGCGGGGGAGGGCGGGAGGCAGATACGCAGTATTTT
cdr3_aa: CASSGGGREADTQYF
clone_size: NA
j_call: TRBJ2-3
d_call: TRBD2
v_call: TRBV9

cdr3_nt: TGCAGCGTTGAAGATCTGGCAGGGAGGGGAAACACCATATATTTT
cdr3_aa: CSVEDLAGRGNTIYF
clone_size: NA
j_call: TRBJ1-3
d_call: NA
v_call: TRBV29-1

cdr3_nt: TGCAGCGTTGGGTTAGTTGGCAATCAGCCCCAGCATTTT
cdr3_aa: CSVGLVGNQPQHF
clone_size: NA
j_call: TRBJ1-5
d_call: NA
v_call: TRBV29-1

cdr3_nt: TGTGCCAGCAGTCCACCTAGCGGGGTCGGCACAGATACGCAGTATTTT
cdr3_aa: CASSPPSGVGTDTQYF
clone_size: NA
j_call: TRBJ2-3
d_call: TRBD2
v_call: TRBV27

cdr3_nt: TGCGCCAGCAGCTCGCGGGGGGGCCCGAACACCGGGGAGCTGTTTTTT
cdr3_aa: CASSSRGGPNTGELFF
clone_size: few
j_call: TRBJ2-2
d_call: TRBD2
v_call: TRBV5-1

cdr3_nt: TGTGCCAGCACCCCCGGGCGGCGGGGTGCTAGCACAGATACGCAGTATTTT
cdr3_aa: CASTPGRRGASTDTQYF
clone_size: NA
j_call: TRBJ2-3
d_call: NA
v_call: TRBV5-6

cdr3_nt: TGTGCCAGCAGTTTCGTGGGGACACCATCTGGAAACACCATATATTTT
cdr3_aa: CASSFVGTPSGNTIYF
clone_size: few
j_call: TRBJ1-3
d_call: NA
v_call: TRBV28

cdr3_nt: TGTGCCAGCAGCCAAGAGGGACTGAGCTATGGCTACACCTTC
cdr3_aa: CASSQEGLSYGYTF
clone_size: NA
j_call: TRBJ1-2
d_call: NA
v_call: TRBV7-2

cdr3_nt: TGTGCCAGCAGTGATTCCTGGGGCGGGCGGACAGGGACCTCTGGGGCCAACGTCCTGACTTTC
cdr3_aa: CASSDSWGGRTGTSGANVLTF
clone_size: NA
j_call: TRBJ2-6
d_call: TRBD1
v_call: TRBV2

cdr3_nt: TGTGCCAGCAGCCCGCGGGGGGGCCATGAGACCCAGTACTTC
cdr3_aa: CASSPRGGHETQYF
clone_size: NA
j_call: TRBJ2-5
d_call: TRBD2
v_call: TRBV3-1/TRBV3-2

cdr3_nt: TGTGCCAGCTCCTCAGGGGTTAGGGAGACCCAGTACTTC
cdr3_aa: CASSSGVRETQYF
clone_size: once
j_call: TRBJ2-5
d_call: NA
v_call: TRBV6-5

cdr3_nt: TGTGCCAGTAGCTCCCCTCCTGGGAGCGGAGGTGGGAGTGAGCAGTTCTTC
cdr3_aa: CASSSPPGSGGGSEQFF
clone_size: NA
j_call: TRBJ2-1
d_call: NA
v_call: TRBV19

cdr3_nt: TGCGCCAGCAGCTTGAGGGGGCGGGATTCACCCCTCCACTTT
cdr3_aa: CASSLRGRDSPLHF
clone_size: few
j_call: TRBJ1-6
d_call: TRBD1
v_call: TRBV5-1

cdr3_nt: TGTGCCAGCAGCTTAGATCCCAACTCCTACGAGCAGTACTTC
cdr3_aa: CASSLDPNSYEQYF
clone_size: few
j_call: TRBJ2-7
d_call: NA
v_call: TRBV7-8

cdr3_nt: TGTGCCAGCAGCTTCAATAGCGGGAGAGGCACAGATACGCAGTATTTT
cdr3_aa: CASSFNSGRGTDTQYF
clone_size: NA
j_call: TRBJ2-3
d_call: TRBD2
v_call: TRBV7-2

cdr3_nt: TGCGCCAGCAGCTCGGGACTAGCGGGTCACTCCTACGAGCAGTACTTC
cdr3_aa: CASSSGLAGHSYEQYF
clone_size: NA
j_call: TRBJ2-7
d_call: TRBD2
v_call: TRBV5-1

cdr3_nt: TGTGCCAGCACTTCGGGGTATTCACCCCTCCACTTT
cdr3_aa: CASTSGYSPLHF
clone_size: NA
j_call: TRBJ1-6
d_call: NA
v_call: TRBV28

cdr3_nt: TGTGCCAGCAGTTACTTGTCCGGGACAGTTATGACCCTCCACTTT
cdr3_aa: CASSYLSGTVMTLHF
clone_size: NA
j_call: TRBJ1-6
d_call: TRBD1
v_call: TRBV6-6

cdr3_nt: TGTGCCAGTAGTCCTGGGACAGGGACCTTCACCTACGAGCAGTACTTC
cdr3_aa: CASSPGTGTFTYEQYF
clone_size: NA
j_call: TRBJ2-7
d_call: TRBD1
v_call: TRBV19

cdr3_nt: TGCGCCAGCAGCTTCCTAGCGAATTCCGGGGAGCTGTTTTTT
cdr3_aa: CASSFLANSGELFF
clone_size: NA
j_call: TRBJ2-2
d_call: NA
v_call: TRBV5-1

cdr3_nt: TGTGCCAGCAGTTACGGGAGCGTGGGATACAATGAGCAGTTCTTC
cdr3_aa: CASSYGSVGYNEQFF
clone_size: NA
j_call: TRBJ2-1
d_call: NA
v_call: TRBV6-2/TRBV6-3

cdr3_nt: TGTGCCAGCAGCGTAGAAGCGGGAGTAGGCGAGACCCAGTACTTC
cdr3_aa: CASSVEAGVGETQYF
clone_size: NA
j_call: TRBJ2-5
d_call: TRBD2
v_call: TRBV9

cdr3_nt: TGCGCCAGCCGCCCGAACCTGAGGGAGACCCAGTACTTC
cdr3_aa: CASRPNLRETQYF
clone_size: few
j_call: TRBJ2-5
d_call: NA
v_call: TRBV5-1

cdr3_nt: TGTGCCAGCAGCCTCAGGGGCGGGGGCACTGAAGCTTTCTTT
cdr3_aa: CASSLRGGGTEAFF
clone_size: NA
j_call: TRBJ1-1
d_call: NA
v_call: TRBV3-1/TRBV3-2